This is a list of T cell receptor beta chains from one sample in a study of a mutant IDH1 vaccine in newly diagnosed glioma. The assay was immunoSEQ multiplex PCR, and TCRdb's table has in-frame clones only and misses some. Of about 69,000 clones listed, around 90% are singletons. Their antigens are not known. The starting material was PBMCs, obtained from a glioma patient whose treatment included an IDH1 peptide vaccine. The receptors originated from a man aged 25-40 years with glioma. Each CDR3 is given with its conserved first and last residue. D genes are given only for firm matches. Clone size is stated in some rows and not others, as once, few, many or a class when expanded.

v_call,j_call,d_call,clone_size,cdr3_aa
TRBV27,TRBJ2-7,TRBD1,-,CASSLSDRGTEQYF
TRBV30,TRBJ1-2,-,-,CAWSEGYGYTF
TRBV27,TRBJ1-2,-,-,CASRPRENYGYTF
TRBV4-2,TRBJ2-4,-,-,CASSQEDSALAKNIQYF
TRBV6-1,-,TRBD2,-,CASRKIIAGDYEQYF
TRBV27,TRBJ1-3,-,-,CATKQVPGNTIYF
TRBV7-2,TRBJ1-5,-,-,CASSLAVYSNQPQHF
TRBV2,TRBJ1-1,TRBD1,-,CASSGRAGGNTEAFF
TRBV27,TRBJ2-3,TRBD1,few,CASRKTGQVGYF
TRBV4-3,TRBJ1-5,-,-,CASSHGQNSNQPQHF
TRBV13,TRBJ2-3,-,-,CASSLLAAIKDTQYF
TRBV7-7,TRBJ2-5,-,-,CASSWGLQETQYF
TRBV9,TRBJ1-1,-,-,CASSVGRSTEAFF
TRBV19,TRBJ2-7,TRBD1,-,CASGQLGQGLYEQYF
TRBV5-4,TRBJ2-3,TRBD1,-,CASSPRDRGHTDTQYF
TRBV7-9,TRBJ2-1,-,-,CASSWANLEQFF
TRBV19,TRBJ1-5,TRBD1,few,CASSMRGQSSNQPQHF
TRBV30,TRBJ1-5,-,-,CAWSDASGAGQPQHF
TRBV10-3,TRBJ2-1,-,-,CAISESQGFDEQFF
TRBV5-1,TRBJ1-3,-,-,CASSLDRVGNTIYF
TRBV27,TRBJ1-1,-,-,CASTRLPGVNTEAFF
TRBV15,TRBJ2-7,-,-,CATSREVRGRNEQYF
TRBV5-1,TRBJ2-5,-,once,CASRRDGTRETQYF
TRBV6-1,TRBJ1-5,TRBD1,-,CASSDPLGGFQPQHF
TRBV9,TRBJ2-7,-,-,CASSLGPSRRDEQYF
TRBV2,TRBJ1-2,-,-,CASPQGRNYGYTF
TRBV27,TRBJ2-1,-,-,CASRSDFGVNEQFF
TRBV9,TRBJ2-1,TRBD2,-,CASSAPPSGSTNEQFF
TRBV13,TRBJ1-2,-,-,CASSPALLGAYGYTF